This T cell receptor (beta chain) derives from a study of metastatic and nonmetastatic thyroid tumors. Overall study context: From malignant and benign thyroid patients, repertoires in blood and in tumor or nodule tissue were compared.

All patients were treatment-naive before thyroid surgery. V was pared by 0 bases and J by 7 bases, with 10 bases between. Germline assignment: CDR1 SGHRS and CDR2 YFSETQ. There are 13 residues in the CDR3. This clone was observed a handful of times. Its antigen is undetermined. TCRdb used MiXCR to call clones anew from the PCR reads. The sample lists 20,000 to 25,000 clones; 24% were seen once. Study results and limitations: The reported finding was significantly higher TCR beta diversity in malignant thyroid tumors relative to benign nodules, in blood and tumor.

The receptor's source is a female donor with papillary thyroid cancer or a benign thyroid nodule (not recorded which). Some clones in this sample may be carry-over from other donors' samples. The gene calls are TRBV5-1 and TRBJ1-1, with D possibly being TRBD1 (6 bases). The sequencing input was tumor tissue. The CDR3 is CASSLDRALEAFF. The DNA of the CDR3 is TGCGCCAGCAGCTTGGACAGGGCTCTTGAAGCTTTCTTT.